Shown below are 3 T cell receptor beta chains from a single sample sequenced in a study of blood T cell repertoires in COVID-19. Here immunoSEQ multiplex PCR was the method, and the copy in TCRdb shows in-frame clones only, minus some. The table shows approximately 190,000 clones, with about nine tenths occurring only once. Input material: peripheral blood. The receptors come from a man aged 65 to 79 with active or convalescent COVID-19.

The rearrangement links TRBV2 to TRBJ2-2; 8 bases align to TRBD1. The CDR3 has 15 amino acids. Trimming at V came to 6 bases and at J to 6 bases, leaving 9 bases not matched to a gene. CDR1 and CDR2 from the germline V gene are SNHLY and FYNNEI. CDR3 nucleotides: TGTGCCAGCAGGACAGGGGTTTCGATTTCCGGGGAGCTGTTTTTT. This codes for CASRTGVSISGELFF. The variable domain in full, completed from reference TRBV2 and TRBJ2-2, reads EPEVTQTPSHQVTQMGQEVILRCVPISNHLYFYWYRQILGQKVEFLVSFYNNEISEKSEIFDDQFSVERPDGSNFTLKIRSTKLEDSAMYFCASRTGVSISGELFFGEGSRLTVL.

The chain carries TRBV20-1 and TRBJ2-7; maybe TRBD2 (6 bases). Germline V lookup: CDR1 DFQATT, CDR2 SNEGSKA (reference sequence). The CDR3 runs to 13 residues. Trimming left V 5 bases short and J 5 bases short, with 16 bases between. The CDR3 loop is CSARGEAVNEQYF. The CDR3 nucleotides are TGCAGTGCTCGTGGGGAGGCGGTCAACGAGCAGTACTTC.

CDR3 loop: CASSPTNQPQHF. DNA of the CDR3: TGTGCCAGCAGTCCTACGAATCAGCCCCAGCATTTT. The rearrangement uses TRBV27 and TRBJ1-5; D call uncertain. CDR3 length equals 12 residues. V lost 5 bases, J lost 4 bases, and 6 bases lay in between. In germline, CDR1 is MNHEY, CDR2 SMNVEV (reference sequence).